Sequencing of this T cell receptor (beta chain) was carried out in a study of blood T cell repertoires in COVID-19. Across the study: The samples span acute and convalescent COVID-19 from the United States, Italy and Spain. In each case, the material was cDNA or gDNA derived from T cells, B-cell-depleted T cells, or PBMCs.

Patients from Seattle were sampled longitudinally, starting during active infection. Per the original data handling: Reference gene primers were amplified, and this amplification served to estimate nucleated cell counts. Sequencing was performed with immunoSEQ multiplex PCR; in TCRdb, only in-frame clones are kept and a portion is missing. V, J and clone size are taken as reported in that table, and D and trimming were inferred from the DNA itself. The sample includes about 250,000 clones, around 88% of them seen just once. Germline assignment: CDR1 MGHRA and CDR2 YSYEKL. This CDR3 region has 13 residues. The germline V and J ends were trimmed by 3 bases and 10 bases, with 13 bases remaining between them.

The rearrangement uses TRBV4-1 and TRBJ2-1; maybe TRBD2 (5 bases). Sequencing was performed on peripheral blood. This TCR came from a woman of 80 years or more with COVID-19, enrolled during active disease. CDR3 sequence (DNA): TGCGCCAGCAGCCATCCCGACCGGAGGGAGCAGTTCTTC. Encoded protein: CASSHPDRREQFF.